The clone carrying this TCR beta chain was recorded a few times. Its antigen remains unidentified. This sample is drawn from a study of T-cell memory formation after mild COVID-19. The wider study: There were largely donor-specific TCR clusters. The study's findings and limits: CD4/CD8 balance held among clones contracting day 15 to 85, and later expanders leaned CD4+.

Using its own MiXCR run on the 5' RACE reads, TCRdb lists one record per CDR3 protein. The sample has 550,000 to 600,000 distinct CDR3 sequences; around 16% are singletons. From germline, CDR1 is SEHNR and CDR2 FQNEAQ (reference sequence). The CDR3 totals 15 residues. Trimming took 1 base from V and 10 from J, leaving 19 bases between them. This chain connects TRBV7-9 to TRBJ1-1; D unresolved. The receptor was isolated from an adult woman who had mild COVID-19 (a few samples of this study predate the infection). Cell type and time point are not known. The sample comprised PBMCs or a T cell subset sorted from them (not recorded which). Here the CDR3 reads CASSLGGSLSHVAFF. The CDR3 nucleotides read TGTGCCAGCAGCTTAGGGGGTTCGCTATCCCACGTAGCTTTCTTT.